This TCR beta chain derives from a study of cytomegalovirus exposure and HLA in healthy donors. About the study: The approximately 660 first-cohort repertoires shared a platform with the roughly 110 validation repertoires, as reported in a later analysis. General observations from the study: In vitro data verified three CMV-associated chains as specific for CMV antigens. The study listed under 200 cytomegalovirus-associated TCR beta chains.

The roughly 120-subject validation cohort, separate from the 666-subject first cohort, included the donors. The ends were cut back, 1 base at V and 4 bases at J, with 7 bases in the middle. Germline CDR1 and CDR2: SGHAT and FQNNGV. The CDR3 covers 14 residues. On this clone: The antigen is not known.

Here immunoSEQ multiplex PCR was the method, and the copy in TCRdb shows in-frame clones only, minus some. The sample has 110,000 or so clones, 80% to 90% seen once. This clonotype was obtained from a young man in good health and CMV-seropositive. The sequencing sample was made of PBMCs. The chain employs TRBV11-2 and TRBJ1-4, with a weak D call TRBD1 (5 bases). The CDR3 coding sequence is TGTGCCAGCAGCTTAGGACAGTTTAATGAAAAACTGTTTTTT. This codes for CASSLGQFNEKLFF.